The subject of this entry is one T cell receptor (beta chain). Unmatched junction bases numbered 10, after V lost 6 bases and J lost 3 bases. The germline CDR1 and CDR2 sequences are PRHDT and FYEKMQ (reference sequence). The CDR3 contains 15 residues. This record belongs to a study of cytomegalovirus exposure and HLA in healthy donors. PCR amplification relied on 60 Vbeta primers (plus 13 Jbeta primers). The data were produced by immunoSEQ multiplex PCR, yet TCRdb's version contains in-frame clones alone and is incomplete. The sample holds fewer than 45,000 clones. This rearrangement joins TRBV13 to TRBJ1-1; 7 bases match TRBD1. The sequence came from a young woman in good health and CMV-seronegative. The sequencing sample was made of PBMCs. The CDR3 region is CASRLKGARDTEAFF. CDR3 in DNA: TGTGCCAGCAGATTAAAGGGGGCGCGAGACACTGAAGCTTTCTTT. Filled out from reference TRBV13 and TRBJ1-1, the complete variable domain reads AAGVIQSPRHLIKEKRETATLKCYPIPRHDTVYWYQQGPGQDPQFLISFYEKMQSDKGSIPDRFSAQQFSDYHSELNMSSLELGDSALYFCASRLKGARDTEAFFGQGTRLTVV.